The sequence of this T cell receptor (beta chain) was determined in a study of blood T cell repertoires in COVID-19. Study in general: Samples came from the United States, Italy and Spain, spanning acute and convalescent COVID-19.

Germline CDR1 reads LNHDA; CDR2 reads SQIVND (reference sequence). V gave up 7 bases and J gave up 5 bases; unmatched junction bases: 20. CDR3 length: 18 amino acids. Using immunoSEQ multiplex PCR, the repertoire was profiled, and TCRdb retains in-frame clones only, with some absent. The sample lists 50,000 to 70,000 clones, roughly 84% occurring once. The rearrangement joins TRBV19 to TRBJ1-1, with TRBD1 matching 9 bases. The receptor was isolated from a woman aged 55-69 years with acute or convalescent COVID-19. Sequenced: peripheral blood. CDR3 residues: CASIPPLGQGGRNTEAFF. CDR3 in DNA: TGTGCCAGTATTCCTCCATTGGGACAGGGCGGCCGGAATACTGAAGCTTTCTTT.